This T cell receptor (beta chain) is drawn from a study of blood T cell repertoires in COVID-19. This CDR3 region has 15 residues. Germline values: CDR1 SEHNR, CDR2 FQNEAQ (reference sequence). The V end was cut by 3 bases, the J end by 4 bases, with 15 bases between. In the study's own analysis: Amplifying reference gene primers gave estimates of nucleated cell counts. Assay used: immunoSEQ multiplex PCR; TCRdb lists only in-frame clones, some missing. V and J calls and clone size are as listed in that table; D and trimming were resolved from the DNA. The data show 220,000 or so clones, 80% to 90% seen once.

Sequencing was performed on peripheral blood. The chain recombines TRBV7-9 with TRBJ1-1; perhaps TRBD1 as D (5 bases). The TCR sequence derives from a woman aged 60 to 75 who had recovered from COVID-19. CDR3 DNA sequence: TGTGCCAGCAGCTTGCGCCTAGGCGGGACCACTGAAGCTTTCTTT. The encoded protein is CASSLRLGGTTEAFF.